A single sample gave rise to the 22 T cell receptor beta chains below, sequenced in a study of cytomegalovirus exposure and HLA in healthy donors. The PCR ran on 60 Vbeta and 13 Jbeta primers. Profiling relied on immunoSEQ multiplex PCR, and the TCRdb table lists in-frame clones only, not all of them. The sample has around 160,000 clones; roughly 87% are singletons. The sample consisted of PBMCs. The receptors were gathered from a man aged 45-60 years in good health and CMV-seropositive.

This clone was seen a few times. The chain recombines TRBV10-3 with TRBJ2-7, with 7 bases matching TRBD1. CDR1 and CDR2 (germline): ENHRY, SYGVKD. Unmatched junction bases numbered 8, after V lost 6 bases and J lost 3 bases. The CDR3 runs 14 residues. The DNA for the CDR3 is TGTGCCATCAGAACCTCGGGACAGTTCTACGAGCAGTACTTC. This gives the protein CAIRTSGQFYEQYF.

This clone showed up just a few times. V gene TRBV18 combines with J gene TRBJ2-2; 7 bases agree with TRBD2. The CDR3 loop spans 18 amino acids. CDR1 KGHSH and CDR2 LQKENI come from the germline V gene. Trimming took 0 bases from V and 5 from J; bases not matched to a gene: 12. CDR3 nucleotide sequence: TGTGCCAGCTCACCACCGTGGCGGGGGAGCTCCTCAACCGGGGAGCTGTTTTTT. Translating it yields CASSPPWRGSSSTGELFF.

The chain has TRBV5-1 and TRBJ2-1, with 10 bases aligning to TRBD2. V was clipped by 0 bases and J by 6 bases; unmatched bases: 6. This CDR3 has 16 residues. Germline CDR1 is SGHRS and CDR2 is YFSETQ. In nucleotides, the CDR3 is TGCGCCAGCAGCTTGGCGGCTAGCGGGGGTTTCAATGAGCAGTTCTTC. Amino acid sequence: CASSLAASGGFNEQFF.

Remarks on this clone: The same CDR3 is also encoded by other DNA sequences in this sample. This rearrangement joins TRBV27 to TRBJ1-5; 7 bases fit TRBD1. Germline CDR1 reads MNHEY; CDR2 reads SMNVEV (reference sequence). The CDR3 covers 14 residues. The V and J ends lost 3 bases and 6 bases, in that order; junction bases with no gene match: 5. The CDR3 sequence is CASSFRQGGQPQHF. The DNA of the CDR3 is TGTGCCAGCAGTTTCCGACAGGGCGGTCAGCCCCAGCATTTT.

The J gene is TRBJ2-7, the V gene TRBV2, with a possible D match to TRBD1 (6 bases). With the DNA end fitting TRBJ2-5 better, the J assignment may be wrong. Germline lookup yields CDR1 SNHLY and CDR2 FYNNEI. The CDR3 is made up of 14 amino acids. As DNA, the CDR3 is TGTGCCAGCACGTTGTGGGGGCGAGGGGAGACCCAGTACTTC. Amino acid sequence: CASTLWGRGETQYF.

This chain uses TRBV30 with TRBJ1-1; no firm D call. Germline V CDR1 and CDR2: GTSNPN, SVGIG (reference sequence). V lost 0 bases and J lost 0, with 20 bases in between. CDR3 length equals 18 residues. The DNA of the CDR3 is TGTGCCTGGAGTGTAGGTTATTGGCGGAAATCCATGAACACTGAAGCTTTCTTT. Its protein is CAWSVGYWRKSMNTEAFF.

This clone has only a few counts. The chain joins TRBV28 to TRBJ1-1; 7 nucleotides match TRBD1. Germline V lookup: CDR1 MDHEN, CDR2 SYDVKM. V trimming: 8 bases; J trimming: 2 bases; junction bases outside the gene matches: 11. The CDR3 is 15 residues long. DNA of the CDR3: TGTGCCAGCGACAACTACAGGGGTATTAACACTGAAGCTTTCTTT. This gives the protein CASDNYRGINTEAFF.

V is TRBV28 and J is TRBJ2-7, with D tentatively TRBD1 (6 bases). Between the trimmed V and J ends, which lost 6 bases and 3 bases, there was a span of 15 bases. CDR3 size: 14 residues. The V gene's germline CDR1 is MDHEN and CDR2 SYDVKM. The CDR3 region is CASRPTTGYYEQYF. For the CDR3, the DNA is TGTGCCAGCAGACCTACGACAGGTTACTACGAGCAGTACTTC.

The CDR3 is CASSTQGSQETQYF. The CDR3 bases are TGTGCCAGCAGTACACAGGGTTCCCAAGAGACCCAGTACTTC. This chain uses TRBV6-6 with TRBJ2-5; D may be TRBD1 (6 bases). V shed 5 bases and J shed 1 base, with 11 bases lying between them. Germline-derived CDR1 and CDR2 are MNHNY and SVGAGI (reference sequence). CDR3 length: 14 residues.

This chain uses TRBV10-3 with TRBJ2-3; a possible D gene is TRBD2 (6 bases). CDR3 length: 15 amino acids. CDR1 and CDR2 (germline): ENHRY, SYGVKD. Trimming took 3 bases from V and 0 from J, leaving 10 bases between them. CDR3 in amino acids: CAISDGSGSTDTQYF. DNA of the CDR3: TGTGCCATCAGTGATGGGAGCGGGAGCACAGATACGCAGTATTTT.

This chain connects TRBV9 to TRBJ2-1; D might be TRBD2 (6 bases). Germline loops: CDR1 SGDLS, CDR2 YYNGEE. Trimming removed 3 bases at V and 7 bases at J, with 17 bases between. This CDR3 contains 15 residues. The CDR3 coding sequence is TGTGCCAGCAGCGGATCCGGGACTCCGGTAAATGAGCAGTTCTTC. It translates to CASSGSGTPVNEQFF.

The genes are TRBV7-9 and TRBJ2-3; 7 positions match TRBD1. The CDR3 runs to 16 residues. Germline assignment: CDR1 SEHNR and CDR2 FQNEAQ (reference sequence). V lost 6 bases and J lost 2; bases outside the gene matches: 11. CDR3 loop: CASSSPTGASTDTQYF. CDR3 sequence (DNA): TGTGCCAGCAGTAGCCCTACAGGGGCCTCCACAGATACGCAGTATTTT.

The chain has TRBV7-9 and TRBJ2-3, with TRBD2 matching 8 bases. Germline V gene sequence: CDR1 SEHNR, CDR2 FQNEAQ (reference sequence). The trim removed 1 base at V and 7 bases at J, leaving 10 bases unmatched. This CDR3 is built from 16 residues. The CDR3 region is CASSLDGAGVRYTQYF. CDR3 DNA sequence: TGTGCCAGCAGCTTAGACGGAGCGGGGGTTAGGTATACGCAGTATTTT.

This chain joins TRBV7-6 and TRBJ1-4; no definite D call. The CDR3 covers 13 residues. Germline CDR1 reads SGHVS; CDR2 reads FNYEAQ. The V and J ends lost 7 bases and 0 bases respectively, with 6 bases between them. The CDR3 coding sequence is TGTGCCAGCAAGGGAGCAACTAATGAAAAACTGTTTTTT. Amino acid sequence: CASKGATNEKLFF. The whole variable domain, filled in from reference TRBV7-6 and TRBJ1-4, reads GAGVSQSPRYKVTKRGQDVALRCDPISGHVSLYWYRQALGQGPEFLTYFNYEAQQDKSGLPNDRFSAERPEGSISTLTIQRTEQRDSAMYRCASKGATNEKLFFGSGTQLSVL.

CDR3 DNA: TGTGCCAGCAGGGCCTTCGGGGACAAAACCTACGAGCAGTACTTC. Translation: CASRAFGDKTYEQYF. The chain joins TRBV2 to TRBJ2-7; tentatively, D is TRBD1 (6 bases). CDR3 size: 15 residues. The V and J ends lost 6 bases and 2 bases respectively, with 17 bases between them. Germline V gene sequence: CDR1 SNHLY, CDR2 FYNNEI.

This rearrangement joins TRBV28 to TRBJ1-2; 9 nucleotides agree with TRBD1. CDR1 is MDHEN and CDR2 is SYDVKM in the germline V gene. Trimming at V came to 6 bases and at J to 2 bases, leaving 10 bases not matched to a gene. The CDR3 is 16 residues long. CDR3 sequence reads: CASSPMGGTGNYGYTF. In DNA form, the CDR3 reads TGTGCCAGCAGCCCCATGGGTGGGACAGGGAACTATGGCTACACCTTC.

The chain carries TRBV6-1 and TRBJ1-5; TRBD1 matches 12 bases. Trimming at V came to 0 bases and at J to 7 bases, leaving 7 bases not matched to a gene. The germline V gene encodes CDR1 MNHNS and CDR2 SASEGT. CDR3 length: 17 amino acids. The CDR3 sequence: CASSEALGQGAGQPQHF. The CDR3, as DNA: TGTGCCAGCAGTGAAGCGCTGGGACAGGGGGCTGGGCAGCCCCAGCATTTT.

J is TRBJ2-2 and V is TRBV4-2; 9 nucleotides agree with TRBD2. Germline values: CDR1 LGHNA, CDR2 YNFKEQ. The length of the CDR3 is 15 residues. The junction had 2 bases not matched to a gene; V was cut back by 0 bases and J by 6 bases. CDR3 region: CASSQEGLASGELFF. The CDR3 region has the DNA TGTGCCAGCAGCCAAGAAGGACTAGCGTCCGGGGAGCTGTTTTTT.

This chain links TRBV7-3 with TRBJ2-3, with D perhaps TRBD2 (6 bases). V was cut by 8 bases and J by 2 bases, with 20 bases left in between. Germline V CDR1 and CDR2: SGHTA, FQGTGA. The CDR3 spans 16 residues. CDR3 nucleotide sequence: TGTGCCAGCTCCACGGGACTTTCAACCTCCACAGATACGCAGTATTTT. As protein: CASSTGLSTSTDTQYF.

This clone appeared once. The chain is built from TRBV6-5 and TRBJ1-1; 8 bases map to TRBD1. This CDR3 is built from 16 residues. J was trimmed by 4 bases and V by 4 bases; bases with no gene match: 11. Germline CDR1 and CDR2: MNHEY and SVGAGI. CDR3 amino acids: CASSSITGGYGTEAFF. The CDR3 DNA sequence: TGTGCCAGCAGTTCCATCACAGGGGGTTATGGCACTGAAGCTTTCTTT.

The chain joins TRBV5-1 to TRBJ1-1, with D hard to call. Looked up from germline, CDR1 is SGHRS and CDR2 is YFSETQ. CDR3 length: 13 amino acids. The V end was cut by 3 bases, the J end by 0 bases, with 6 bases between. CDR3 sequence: CASSSGVNTEAFF. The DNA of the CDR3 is TGCGCCAGCAGCTCGGGTGTGAACACTGAAGCTTTCTTT.

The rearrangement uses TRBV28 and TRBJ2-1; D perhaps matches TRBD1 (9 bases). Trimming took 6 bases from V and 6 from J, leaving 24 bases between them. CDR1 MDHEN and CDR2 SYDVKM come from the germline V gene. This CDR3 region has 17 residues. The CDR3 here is CASRTTQGAGGFNEQFF. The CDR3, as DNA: TGTGCCAGCAGGACCACACAGGGGGCGGGAGGCTTCAATGAGCAGTTCTTC. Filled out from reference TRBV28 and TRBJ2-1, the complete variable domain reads DVKVTQSSRYLVKRTGEKVFLECVQDMDHENMFWYRQDPGLGLRLIYFSYDVKMKEKGDIPEGYSVSREKKERFSLILESASTNQTSMYLCASRTTQGAGGFNEQFFGPGTRLTVL.